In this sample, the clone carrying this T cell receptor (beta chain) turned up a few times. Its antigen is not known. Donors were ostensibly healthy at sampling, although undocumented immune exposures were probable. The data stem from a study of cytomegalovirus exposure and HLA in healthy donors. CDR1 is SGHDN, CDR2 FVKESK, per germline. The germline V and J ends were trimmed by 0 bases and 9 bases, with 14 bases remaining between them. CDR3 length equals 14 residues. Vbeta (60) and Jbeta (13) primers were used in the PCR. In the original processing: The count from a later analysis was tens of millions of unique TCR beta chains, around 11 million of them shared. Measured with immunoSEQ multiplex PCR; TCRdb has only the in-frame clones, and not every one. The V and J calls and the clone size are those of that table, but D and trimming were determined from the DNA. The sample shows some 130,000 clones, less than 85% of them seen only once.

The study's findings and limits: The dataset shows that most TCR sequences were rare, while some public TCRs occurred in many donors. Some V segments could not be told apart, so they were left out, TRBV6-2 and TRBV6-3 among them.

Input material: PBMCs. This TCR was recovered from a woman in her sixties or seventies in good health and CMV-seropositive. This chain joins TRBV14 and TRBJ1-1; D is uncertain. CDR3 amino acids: CASSQDFAAGKAFF. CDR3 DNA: TGTGCCAGCAGCCAAGATTTTGCAGCAGGTAAAGCTTTCTTT.